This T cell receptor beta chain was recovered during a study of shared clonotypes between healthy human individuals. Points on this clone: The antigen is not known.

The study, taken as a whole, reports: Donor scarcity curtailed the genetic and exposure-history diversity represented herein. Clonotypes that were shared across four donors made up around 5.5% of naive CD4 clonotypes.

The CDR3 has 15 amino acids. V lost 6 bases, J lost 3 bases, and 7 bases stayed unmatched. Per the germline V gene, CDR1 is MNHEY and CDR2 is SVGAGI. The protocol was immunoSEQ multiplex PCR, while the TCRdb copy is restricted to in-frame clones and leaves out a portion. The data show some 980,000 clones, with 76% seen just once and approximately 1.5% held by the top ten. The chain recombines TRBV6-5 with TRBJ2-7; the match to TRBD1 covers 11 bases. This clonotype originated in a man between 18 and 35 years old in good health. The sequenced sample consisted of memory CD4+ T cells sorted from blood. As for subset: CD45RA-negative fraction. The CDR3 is CASSFGGTGGYEQYF. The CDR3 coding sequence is TGTGCCAGCAGCTTTGGGGGGACAGGGGGCTACGAGCAGTACTTC.